The 14 T cell receptor beta chains presented below share a single source sample, sequenced in a study of blood T cell repertoires in COVID-19. Data came from immunoSEQ multiplex PCR; TCRdb stores just in-frame clones and leaves some out. The table lists hundreds of thousands of clones, 87% of them singletons, with roughly 6.2% in the top ten. What was sequenced was peripheral blood. These receptor sequences come from a man in his 60s who had recovered from COVID-19.

The chain joins TRBV5-1 to TRBJ1-3; D gene ambiguous. Looked up from germline, CDR1 is SGHRS and CDR2 is YFSETQ. With 0 bases removed from V and 4 bases from J, the gap between germline ends came to 8 bases. This CDR3 has 14 amino acids. In DNA, the CDR3 is TGCGCCAGCAGCTTGGACGGAGGGGGAAACACCATATATTTT. This codes for CASSLDGGGNTIYF.

The chain joins TRBV19 to TRBJ2-6; D gene unclear. CDR1 LNHDA and CDR2 SQIVND come from the germline V gene (reference sequence). The length of the CDR3 is 15 residues. V was trimmed by 3 bases and J by 0 bases, leaving 6 bases between them. CDR3 loop: CASSMPSSGANVLTF. The CDR3 DNA reads as TGTGCCAGTAGTATGCCGAGCTCTGGGGCCAACGTCCTGACTTTC.

The rearrangement joins TRBV9 to TRBJ2-1; 13 bases line up with TRBD2. CDR1 SGDLS and CDR2 YYNGEE come from the germline V gene. This CDR3 spans 17 amino acids. The junction had 8 bases not matched to a gene; V was cut back by 4 bases and J by 4 bases. In nucleotides, the CDR3 is TGTGCCAGCAGCCCCCGTGGACTAGCGGGAGCATACAATGAGCAGTTCTTC. Protein: CASSPRGLAGAYNEQFF.

The CDR3 nucleotides read TGTGCCGGAGGGACTAGCGGGAACAATGAGCAGTTCTTC. Translation: CAGGTSGNNEQFF. The chain employs TRBV19 and TRBJ2-1; TRBD2 matches 13 bases. V lost 11 bases and J lost 5; bases outside the gene matches: 3. This CDR3 contains 13 residues. Germline values: CDR1 LNHDA, CDR2 SQIVND (reference sequence).

The chain is built from TRBV5-1 and TRBJ1-5; 7 bases agree with TRBD1. The germline V gene has CDR1 SGHRS and CDR2 YFSETQ. J lost 7 bases, V lost 1 base, and 8 bases had no gene match. This CDR3 is built from 15 residues. In DNA, the CDR3 is TGCGCCAGCAGCTTGCATGGCAGGGGGGACCAGCCCCAGCATTTT. Its translation: CASSLHGRGDQPQHF.

In regard to this clone: This clone may be a read error of a much larger clone one base away. The chain joins TRBV6-4 to TRBJ2-2; the D gene is possibly TRBD1 (5 bases). Germline V gene lookup returns CDR1 MRHNA and CDR2 SNTAGT. The ends were cut back, 3 bases at V and 1 base at J, with 6 bases in the middle. The CDR3 sequence is 14 residues long. The CDR3 region is CASSEQGNTGELFF. The CDR3 nucleotides are TGTGCCAGCAGTGAGCAGGGGAACACCGGGGAGCTGTTTTTT.

The CDR3 coding sequence is TGTGCCAGCGAAGCTCGGACTTTCGCTGATACGCAGTATTTT. It is translated as CASEARTFADTQYF. This rearrangement joins TRBV2 to TRBJ2-3; a weak D match, TRBD2 (5 bases). This CDR3 is built from 14 residues. The germline CDR1 and CDR2 sequences are SNHLY and FYNNEI. Between the trimmed V and J ends, which lost 8 bases and 6 bases, there was a span of 18 bases. Full variable domain (rest looked up from reference TRBV2 and TRBJ2-3): EPEVTQTPSHQVTQMGQEVILRCVPISNHLYFYWYRQILGQKVEFLVSFYNNEISEKSEIFDDQFSVERPDGSNFTLKIRSTKLEDSAMYFCASEARTFADTQYFGPGTRLTVL.

The chain combines TRBV30 with TRBJ1-2, with TRBD1 as a possible D gene (5 bases). Trimming removed 3 bases at V and 8 bases at J, with 16 bases between. The germline gives CDR1 GTSNPN, CDR2 SVGIG (reference sequence). The CDR3 consists of 13 residues. The CDR3 nucleotides are TGTGCCTGGAGCCCACATGGAGGGGACGGCTACACCTTC. Translating it yields CAWSPHGGDGYTF.

The J gene is TRBJ1-5, the V gene TRBV11-2; no definite D call. This CDR3 contains 14 residues. V gave up 4 bases and J gave up 0 bases, with 7 bases separating them. CDR1 is SGHAT, CDR2 FQNNGV, per germline. CDR3 nucleotides: TGTGCCAGCAGCTCCGGGGATAGCAATCAGCCCCAGCATTTT. Encoded protein: CASSSGDSNQPQHF.

J is TRBJ2-5 and V is TRBV7-7; D is uncertain. The germline CDR1 and CDR2 sequences are SSHAT and FNYEAQ (reference sequence). Trimming took off 0 bases at V and 4 bases at J, with 9 bases between the two ends. This CDR3 is built from 14 residues. CDR3 loop: CASSLAGARETQYF. In nucleotides, the CDR3 is TGTGCCAGCAGCTTAGCCGGAGCGAGAGAGACCCAGTACTTC.

The V call is TRBV5-8, the J call TRBJ1-5; no clear D gene. Germline V gene lookup returns CDR1 SGHTS and CDR2 YDEGEE. The CDR3 length is 12 residues. Trimming took 1 base from V and 6 from J, leaving 5 bases between them. CDR3: CASSLRVQPQHF. The DNA of the CDR3 is TGTGCCAGCAGCTTGCGGGTTCAGCCCCAGCATTTT. The full variable domain, with the rest looked up from reference TRBV5-8 and TRBJ1-5, is EAGVTQSPTHLIKTRGQQATLRCSPISGHTSVYWYQQALGLGLQFLLWYDEGEERNRGNFPPRFSGRQFPNYSSELNVNALELEDSALYLCASSLRVQPQHFGDGTRLSIL.

The chain combines TRBV7-3 with TRBJ1-5, with D perhaps matching TRBD1 (6 bases). Trimming took off 2 bases at V and 4 bases at J, with 6 bases between the two ends. Germline-derived CDR1 and CDR2 are SGHTA and FQGTGA. The CDR3 runs 13 residues. CDR3 nucleotide sequence: TGTGCCAGCAGCTTAGGACAGAATCAGCCCCAGCATTTT. This codes for CASSLGQNQPQHF. Full variable domain (missing parts from reference TRBV7-3 and TRBJ1-5): GAGVSQTPSNKVTEKGKYVELRCDPISGHTALYWYRQSLGQGPEFLIYFQGTGAADDSGLPNDRFFAVRPEGSVSTLKIQRTERGDSAVYLCASSLGQNQPQHFGDGTRLSIL.

The CDR3 coding sequence is TGTGCCAGCAGCAGAGACAGTTACAATGAGCAGTTCTTC. Protein sequence: CASSRDSYNEQFF. The chain employs TRBV7-3 and TRBJ2-1; TRBD1 is a possible D gene (5 bases). CDR3 length: 13 amino acids. V was trimmed by 5 bases and J by 4 bases, leaving 9 bases between them. The germline V gene has CDR1 SGHTA and CDR2 FQGTGA.

CDR3 coding DNA: TGTGCCAGCTCACCACCGTTACAGGGAACCTACAATGAGCAGTTCTTC. This sequence encodes CASSPPLQGTYNEQFF. This chain uses TRBV18 with TRBJ2-1; D perhaps matches TRBD1 (6 bases). The CDR3 runs to 16 residues. V dropped 0 bases and J dropped 2 bases, with 11 bases sitting between them. Germline loops: CDR1 KGHSH, CDR2 LQKENI.